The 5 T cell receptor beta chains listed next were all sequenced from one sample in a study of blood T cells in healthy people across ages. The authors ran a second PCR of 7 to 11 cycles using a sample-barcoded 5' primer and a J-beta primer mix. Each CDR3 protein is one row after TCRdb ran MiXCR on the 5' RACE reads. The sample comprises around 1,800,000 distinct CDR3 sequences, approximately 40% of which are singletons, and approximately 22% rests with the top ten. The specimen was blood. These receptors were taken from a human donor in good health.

The CDR3: CASSSGFGASGYTF. In DNA, the CDR3 is TGTGCCAGCAGCTCCGGGTTCGGAGCCAGCGGCTACACCTTC. The chain carries TRBV5-6 and TRBJ1-2; D is ambiguous. Germline lookup yields CDR1 SGHDT and CDR2 YYEEEE. CDR3 size: 14 residues. The ends were cut back, 3 bases at V and 8 bases at J, with 17 bases in the middle.

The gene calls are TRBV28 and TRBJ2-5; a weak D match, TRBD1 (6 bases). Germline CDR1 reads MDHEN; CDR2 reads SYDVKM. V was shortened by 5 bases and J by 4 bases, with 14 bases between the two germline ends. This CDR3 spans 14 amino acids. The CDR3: CASSRDNRRETQYF. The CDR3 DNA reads TGTGCCAGCAGTCGGGACAACCGGAGAGAGACCCAGTACTTC.

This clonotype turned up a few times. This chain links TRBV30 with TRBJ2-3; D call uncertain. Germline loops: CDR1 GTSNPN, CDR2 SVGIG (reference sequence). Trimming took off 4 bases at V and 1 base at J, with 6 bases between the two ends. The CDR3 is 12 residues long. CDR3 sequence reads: CAWTAGTDTQYF. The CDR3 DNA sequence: TGTGCCTGGACGGCGGGCACAGATACGCAGTATTTT. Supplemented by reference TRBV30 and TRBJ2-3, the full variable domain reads SQTIHQWPATLVQPVGSPLSLECTVEGTSNPNLYWYRQAAGRGLQLLFYSVGIGQISSEVPQNLSASRPQDRQFILSSKKLLLSDSGFYLCAWTAGTDTQYFGPGTRLTVL.

CDR3 coding DNA: TGTGCCAGCAGTCCCTACATCGCGCGGGGGGACAGAGCCTACAATGAGCAGTTCTTC. Translating it yields CASSPYIARGDRAYNEQFF. The chain recombines TRBV6-4 with TRBJ2-1; possibly TRBD2 for D (8 bases). The germline V gene encodes CDR1 MRHNA and CDR2 SNTAGT. Trimming cost V 5 bases and J 2 bases, with 25 bases left between them. This CDR3 spans 19 amino acids.

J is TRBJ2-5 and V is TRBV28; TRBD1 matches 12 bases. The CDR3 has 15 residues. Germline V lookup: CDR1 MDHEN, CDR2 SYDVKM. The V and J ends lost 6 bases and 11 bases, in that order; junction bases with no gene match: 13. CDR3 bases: TGTGCCAGCAGCCCAACCCGGGACAGGGGGCTAGTGCAGTACTTC. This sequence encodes CASSPTRDRGLVQYF.